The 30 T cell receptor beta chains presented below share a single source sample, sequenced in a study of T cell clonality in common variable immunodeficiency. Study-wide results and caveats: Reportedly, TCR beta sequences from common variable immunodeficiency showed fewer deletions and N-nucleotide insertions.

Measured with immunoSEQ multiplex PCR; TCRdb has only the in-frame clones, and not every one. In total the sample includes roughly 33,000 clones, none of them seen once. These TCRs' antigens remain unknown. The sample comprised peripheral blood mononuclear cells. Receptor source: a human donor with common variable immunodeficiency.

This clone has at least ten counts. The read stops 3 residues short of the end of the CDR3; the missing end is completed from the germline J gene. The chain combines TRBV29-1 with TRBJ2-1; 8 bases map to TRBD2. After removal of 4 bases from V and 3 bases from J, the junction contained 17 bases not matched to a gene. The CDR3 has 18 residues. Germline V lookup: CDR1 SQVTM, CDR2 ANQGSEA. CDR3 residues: CSVVPYSGDLQNYNEQFF. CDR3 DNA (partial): TGCAGCGTTGTCCCGTATAGCGGGGACCTTCAGAACTACAATGAG.

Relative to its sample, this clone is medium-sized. The part of the CDR3 DNA that was read is TGCAGCGTTCGGGGTAGCGGGGGCTACGAG. Translated: CSVRGSGGYE. The complete CDR3 protein is CSVRGSGGYEQYF. This chain links TRBV29-1 with TRBJ2-7; 9 bases agree with TRBD2. The read terminates 3 residues ahead of where the CDR3 ends, so the germline J gene completes it. V lost 5 bases and J lost 3; bases outside the gene matches: 5. The germline V gene has CDR1 SQVTM and CDR2 ANQGSEA. CDR3 length equals 13 residues.

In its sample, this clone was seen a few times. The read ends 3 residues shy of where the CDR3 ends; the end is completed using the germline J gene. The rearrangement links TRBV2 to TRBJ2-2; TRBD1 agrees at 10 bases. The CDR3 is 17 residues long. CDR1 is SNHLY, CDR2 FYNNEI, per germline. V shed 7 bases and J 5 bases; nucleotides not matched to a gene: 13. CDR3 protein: CASTGGQGNVQTGELFF. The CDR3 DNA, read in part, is TGTGCCAGCACTGGGGGACAGGGGAATGTCCAGACCGGGGAG. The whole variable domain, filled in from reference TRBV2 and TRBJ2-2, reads EPEVTQTPSHQVTQMGQEVILRCVPISNHLYFYWYRQILGQKVEFLVSFYNNEISEKSEIFDDQFSVERPDGSNFTLKIRSTKLEDSAMYFCASTGGQGNVQTGELFFGEGSRLTVL.

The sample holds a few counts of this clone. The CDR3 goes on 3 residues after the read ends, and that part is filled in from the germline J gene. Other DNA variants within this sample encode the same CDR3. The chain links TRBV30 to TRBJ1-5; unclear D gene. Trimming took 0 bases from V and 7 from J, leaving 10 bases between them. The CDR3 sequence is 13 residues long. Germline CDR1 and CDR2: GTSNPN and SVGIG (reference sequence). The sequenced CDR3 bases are TGTGCCTGGAGTGTAGCGGGGTCGCAGCCC. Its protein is CAWSVAGSQP. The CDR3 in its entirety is CAWSVAGSQPQHF.

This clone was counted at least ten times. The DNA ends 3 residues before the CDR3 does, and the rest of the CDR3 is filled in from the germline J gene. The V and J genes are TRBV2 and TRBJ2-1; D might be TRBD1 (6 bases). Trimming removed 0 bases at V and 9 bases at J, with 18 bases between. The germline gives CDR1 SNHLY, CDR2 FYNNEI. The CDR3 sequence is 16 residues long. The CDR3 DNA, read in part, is TGTGCCAGCAGTGAAGCTCGGAGCAGGGGCCCCCCTGAG. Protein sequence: CASSEARSRGPPE. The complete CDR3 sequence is CASSEARSRGPPEQFF.

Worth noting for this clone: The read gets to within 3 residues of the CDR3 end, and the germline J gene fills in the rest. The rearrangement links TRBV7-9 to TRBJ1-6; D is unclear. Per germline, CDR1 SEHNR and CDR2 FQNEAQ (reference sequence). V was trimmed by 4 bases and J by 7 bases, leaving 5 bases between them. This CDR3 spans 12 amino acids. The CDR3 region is CASSSSNSPLHF. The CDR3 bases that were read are TGTGCCAGCAGCTCCTCGAATTCACCC.

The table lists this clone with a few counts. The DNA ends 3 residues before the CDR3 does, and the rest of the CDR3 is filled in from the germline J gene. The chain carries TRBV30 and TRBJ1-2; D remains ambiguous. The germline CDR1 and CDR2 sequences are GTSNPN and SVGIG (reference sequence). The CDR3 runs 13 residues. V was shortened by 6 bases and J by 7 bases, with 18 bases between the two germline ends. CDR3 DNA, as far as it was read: TGTGCCTGCCTCCTAAGTTCGAAACCTGGC. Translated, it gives CACLLSSKPG. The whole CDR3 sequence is CACLLSSKPGYTF. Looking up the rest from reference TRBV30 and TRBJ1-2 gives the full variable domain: SQTIHQWPATLVQPVGSPLSLECTVEGTSNPNLYWYRQAAGRGLQLLFYSVGIGQISSEVPQNLSASRPQDRQFILSSKKLLLSDSGFYLCACLLSSKPGYTFGSGTRLTVV.

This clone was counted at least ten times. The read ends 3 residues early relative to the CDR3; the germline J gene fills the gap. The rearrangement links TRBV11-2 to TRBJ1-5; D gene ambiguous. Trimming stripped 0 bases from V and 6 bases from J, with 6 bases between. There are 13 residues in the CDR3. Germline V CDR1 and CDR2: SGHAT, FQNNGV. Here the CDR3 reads CASSLEAAQPQHF. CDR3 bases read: TGTGCCAGCAGCTTAGAGGCGGCTCAGCCC.

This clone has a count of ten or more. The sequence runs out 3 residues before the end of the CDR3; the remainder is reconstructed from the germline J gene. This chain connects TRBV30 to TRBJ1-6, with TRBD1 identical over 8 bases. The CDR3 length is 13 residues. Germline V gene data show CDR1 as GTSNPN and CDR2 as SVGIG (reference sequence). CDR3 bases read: TGTGCCTGGAGTGGACAGGGGACTTCTCCC. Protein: CAWSGQGTSP. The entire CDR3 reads CAWSGQGTSPLHF.

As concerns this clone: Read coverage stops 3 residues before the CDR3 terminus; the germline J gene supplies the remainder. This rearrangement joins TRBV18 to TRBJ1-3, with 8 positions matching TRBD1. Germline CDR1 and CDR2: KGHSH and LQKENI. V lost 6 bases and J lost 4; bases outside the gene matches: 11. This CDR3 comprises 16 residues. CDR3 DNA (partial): TGTGCCAGCTCGGAGGCGGCCGGGACAGGAGGAAACACC. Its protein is CASSEAAGTGGNT. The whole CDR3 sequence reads CASSEAAGTGGNTIYF.

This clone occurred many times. CDR3 sequence: CASSVRTGDTGELFF. CDR3 bases read: TGTGCCAGCAGTGTACGGACAGGGGACACCGGGGAG. This chain uses TRBV2 with TRBJ2-2; 9 positions agree with TRBD1. The CDR3 extends 3 residues past the end of the read, so its final part is completed from the germline J gene. With V trimmed by 4 bases and J by 3 bases, 3 bases remained unmatched. There are 15 residues in the CDR3. Germline CDR1 and CDR2: SNHLY and FYNNEI.

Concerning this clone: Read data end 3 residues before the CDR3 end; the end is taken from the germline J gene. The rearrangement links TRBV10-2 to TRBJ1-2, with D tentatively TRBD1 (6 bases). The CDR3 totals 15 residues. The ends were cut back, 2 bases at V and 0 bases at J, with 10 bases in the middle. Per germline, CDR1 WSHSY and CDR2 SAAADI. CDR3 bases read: TGCGCCAGCAGTGAGACAACAGGGACTAACTATGGC. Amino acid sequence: CASSETTGTNYG. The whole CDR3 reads CASSETTGTNYGYTF.

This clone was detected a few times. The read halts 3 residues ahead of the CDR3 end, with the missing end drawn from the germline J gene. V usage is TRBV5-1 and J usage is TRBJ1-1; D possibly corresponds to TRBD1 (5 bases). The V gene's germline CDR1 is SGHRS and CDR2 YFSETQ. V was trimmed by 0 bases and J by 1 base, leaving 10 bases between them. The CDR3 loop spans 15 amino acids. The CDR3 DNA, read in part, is TGCGCCAGCAGCTTGGGAGGCAGGGAGAACACTGAA. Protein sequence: CASSLGGRENTE. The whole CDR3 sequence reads CASSLGGRENTEAFF.

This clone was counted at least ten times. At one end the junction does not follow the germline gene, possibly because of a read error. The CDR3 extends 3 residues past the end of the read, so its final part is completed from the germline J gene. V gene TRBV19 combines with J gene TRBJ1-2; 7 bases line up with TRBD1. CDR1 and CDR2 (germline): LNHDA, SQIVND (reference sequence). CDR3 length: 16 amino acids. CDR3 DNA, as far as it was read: TGTGCCAGTAGTAGAACCGGGACAGATGTGGTCTATGAC. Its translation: CASSRTGTDVVYD. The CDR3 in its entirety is CASSRTGTDVVYDYTF.

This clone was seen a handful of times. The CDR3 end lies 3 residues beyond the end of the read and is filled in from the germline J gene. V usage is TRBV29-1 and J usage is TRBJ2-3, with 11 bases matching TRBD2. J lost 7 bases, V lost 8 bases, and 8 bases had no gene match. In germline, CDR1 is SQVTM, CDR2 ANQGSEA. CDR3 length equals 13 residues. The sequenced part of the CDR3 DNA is TGCAGCATCGTAGCGGGGGGGCGTAATACG. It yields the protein CSIVAGGRNT. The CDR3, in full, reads CSIVAGGRNTQYF.

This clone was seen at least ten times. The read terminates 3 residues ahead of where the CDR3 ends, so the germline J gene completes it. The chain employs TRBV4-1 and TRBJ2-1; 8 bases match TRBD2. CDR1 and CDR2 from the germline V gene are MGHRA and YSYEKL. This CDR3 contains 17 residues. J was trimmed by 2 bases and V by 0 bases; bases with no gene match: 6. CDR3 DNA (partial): TGCGCCAGCAGCCAAGAAGGTGCGGGGGGACCCTACAATGAG. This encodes CASSQEGAGGPYNE. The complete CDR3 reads CASSQEGAGGPYNEQFF.

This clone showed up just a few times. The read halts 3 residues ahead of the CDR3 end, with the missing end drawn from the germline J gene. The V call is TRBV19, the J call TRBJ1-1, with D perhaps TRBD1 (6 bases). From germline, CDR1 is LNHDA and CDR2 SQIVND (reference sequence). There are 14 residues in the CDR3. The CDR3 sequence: CASSIGGSGTKAFF. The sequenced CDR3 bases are TGTGCCAGTAGTATAGGGGGGTCGGGGACAAAA.

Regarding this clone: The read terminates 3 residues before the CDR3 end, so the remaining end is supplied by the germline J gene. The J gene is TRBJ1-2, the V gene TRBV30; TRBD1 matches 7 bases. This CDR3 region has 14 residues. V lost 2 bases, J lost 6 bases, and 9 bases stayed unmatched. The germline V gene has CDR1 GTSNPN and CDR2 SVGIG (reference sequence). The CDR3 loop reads CAWSMPGQNDGYTF. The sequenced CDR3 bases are TGTGCCTGGAGTATGCCGGGACAGAATGATGGC.

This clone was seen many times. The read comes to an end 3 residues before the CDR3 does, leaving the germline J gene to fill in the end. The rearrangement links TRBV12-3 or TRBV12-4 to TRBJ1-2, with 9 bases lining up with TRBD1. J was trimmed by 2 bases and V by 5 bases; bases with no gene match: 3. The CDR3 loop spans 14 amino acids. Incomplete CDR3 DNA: TGTGCCAGCAGTCCAGACAGGGGGAACTATGGC. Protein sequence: CASSPDRGNYG. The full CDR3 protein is CASSPDRGNYGYTF.

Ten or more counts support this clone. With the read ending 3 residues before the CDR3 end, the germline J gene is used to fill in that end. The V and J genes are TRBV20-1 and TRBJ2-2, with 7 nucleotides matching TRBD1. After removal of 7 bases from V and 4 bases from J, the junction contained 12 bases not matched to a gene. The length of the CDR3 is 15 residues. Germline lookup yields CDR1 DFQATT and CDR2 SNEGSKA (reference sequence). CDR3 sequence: CSVLKTGLGTGELFF. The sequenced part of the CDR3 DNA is TGCAGTGTTTTAAAGACAGGGTTGGGCACCGGGGAG.

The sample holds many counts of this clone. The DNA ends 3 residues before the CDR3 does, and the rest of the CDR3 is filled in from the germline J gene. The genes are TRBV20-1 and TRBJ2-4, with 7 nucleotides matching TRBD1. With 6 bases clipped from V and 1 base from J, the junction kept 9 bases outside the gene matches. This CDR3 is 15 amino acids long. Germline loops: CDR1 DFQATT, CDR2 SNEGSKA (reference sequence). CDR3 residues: CSARGQGVAKNIQYF. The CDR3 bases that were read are TGCAGTGCAAGGGGGCAGGGGGTCGCCAAAAACATT.

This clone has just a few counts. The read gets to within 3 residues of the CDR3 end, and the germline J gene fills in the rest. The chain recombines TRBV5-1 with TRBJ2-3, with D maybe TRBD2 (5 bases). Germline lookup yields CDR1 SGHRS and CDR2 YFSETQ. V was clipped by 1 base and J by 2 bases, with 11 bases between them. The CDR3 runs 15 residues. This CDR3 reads CASSLRATNTDTQYF. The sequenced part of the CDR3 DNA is TGCGCCAGCAGCTTGAGGGCGACTAACACAGATACG.

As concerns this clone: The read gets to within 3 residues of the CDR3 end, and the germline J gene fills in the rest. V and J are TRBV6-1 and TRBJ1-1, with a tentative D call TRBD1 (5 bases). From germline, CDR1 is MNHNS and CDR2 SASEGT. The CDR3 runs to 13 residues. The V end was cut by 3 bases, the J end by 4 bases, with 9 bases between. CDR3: CASSDGGSTEAFF. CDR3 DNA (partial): TGTGCCAGCAGTGATGGGGGGAGCACTGAA.

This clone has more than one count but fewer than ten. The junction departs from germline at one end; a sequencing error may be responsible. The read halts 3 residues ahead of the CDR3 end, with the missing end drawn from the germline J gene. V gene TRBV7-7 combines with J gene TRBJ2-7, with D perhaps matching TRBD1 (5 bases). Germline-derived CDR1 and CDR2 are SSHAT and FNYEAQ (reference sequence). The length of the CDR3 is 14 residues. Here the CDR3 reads CASSLEVGDYEQYF. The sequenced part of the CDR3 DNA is TGTGCTAGCAGCTTAGAGGTAGGGGACTACGAG.

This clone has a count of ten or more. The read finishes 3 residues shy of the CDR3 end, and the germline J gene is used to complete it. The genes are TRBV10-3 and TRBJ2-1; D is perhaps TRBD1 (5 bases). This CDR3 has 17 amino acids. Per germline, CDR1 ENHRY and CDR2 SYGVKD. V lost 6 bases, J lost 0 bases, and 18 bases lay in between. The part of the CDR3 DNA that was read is TGTGCCATCAGCACAATCCAGACAGCGAACTCCTACAATGAG. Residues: CAISTIQTANSYNE. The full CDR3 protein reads CAISTIQTANSYNEQFF.

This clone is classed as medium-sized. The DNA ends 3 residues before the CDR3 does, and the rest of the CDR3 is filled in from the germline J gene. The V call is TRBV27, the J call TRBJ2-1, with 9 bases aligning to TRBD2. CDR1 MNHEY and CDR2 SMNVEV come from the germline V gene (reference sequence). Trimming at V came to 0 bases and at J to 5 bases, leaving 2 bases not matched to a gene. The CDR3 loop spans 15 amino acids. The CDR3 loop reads CASSLSLAGNNEQFF. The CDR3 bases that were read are TGTGCCAGCAGTTTATCGCTAGCGGGAAACAATGAG.

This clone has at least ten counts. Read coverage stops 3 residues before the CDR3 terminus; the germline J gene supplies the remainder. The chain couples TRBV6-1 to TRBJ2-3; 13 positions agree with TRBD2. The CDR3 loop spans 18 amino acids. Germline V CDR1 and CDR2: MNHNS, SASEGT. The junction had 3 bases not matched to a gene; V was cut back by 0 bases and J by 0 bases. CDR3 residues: CASSEAGLAGTSTDTQYF. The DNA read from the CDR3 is TGTGCCAGCAGTGAAGCGGGACTAGCGGGGACTAGCACAGATACG.

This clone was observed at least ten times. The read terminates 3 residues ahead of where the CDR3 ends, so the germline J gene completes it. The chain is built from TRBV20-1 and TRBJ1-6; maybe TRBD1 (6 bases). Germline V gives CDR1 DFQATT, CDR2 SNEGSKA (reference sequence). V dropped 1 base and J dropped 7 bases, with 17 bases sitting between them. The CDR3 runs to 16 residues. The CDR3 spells CSARATPGTPNSPLHF. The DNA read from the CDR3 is TGCAGTGCTAGAGCAACCCCCGGGACACCAAATTCACCC.

The part of the CDR3 DNA that was read is TGTGCCAGCTCACCACCGGACAGGGGGCCCTACAATGAG. Translation gives CASSPPDRGPYNE. In full, the CDR3 reads CASSPPDRGPYNEQFF. The J gene is TRBJ2-1, the V gene TRBV18; 11 bases map to TRBD1. The CDR3 end falls 3 residues outside the read, so it is completed with the germline J gene. The CDR3 totals 16 residues. Germline V CDR1 and CDR2: KGHSH, LQKENI. The V and J ends lost 0 bases and 2 bases, in that order; junction bases with no gene match: 0. The complete variable domain, with remaining parts taken from reference TRBV18 and TRBJ2-1, reads NAGVMQNPRHLVRRRGQEARLRCSPMKGHSHVYWYRQLPEEGLKFMVYLQKENIIDESGMPKERFSAEFPKEGPSILRIQQVVRGDSAAYFCASSPPDRGPYNEQFFGPGTRLTVL.

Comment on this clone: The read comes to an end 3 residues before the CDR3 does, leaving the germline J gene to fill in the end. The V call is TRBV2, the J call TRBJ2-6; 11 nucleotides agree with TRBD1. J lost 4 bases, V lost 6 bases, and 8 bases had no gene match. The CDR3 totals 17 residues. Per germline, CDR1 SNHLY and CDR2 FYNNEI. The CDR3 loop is CASRPGQGVSGANVLTF. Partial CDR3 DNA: TGTGCCAGCAGACCGGGACAGGGGGTATCGGGGGCCAACGTC.